This record concerns one T cell receptor beta chain sequence. This record comes from a study of identical twins. V lost 4 bases and J lost 6, with 10 bases in between. The germline V gene encodes CDR1 KGHDR and CDR2 SFDVKD. This CDR3 is built from 13 residues. TCRdb reprocessed the 5' RACE reads with MiXCR, giving one entry per CDR3 protein. The sample lists 200,000 to 300,000 distinct CDR3 sequences; about 7.5% were seen once. The same sample was also used in a study of yellow fever vaccine responses in identical twins.

The chain joins TRBV24-1 to TRBJ2-3; D ambiguous. The TCR originated in a woman aged 18-30 years in good health. Sequenced material: CD8+ T cells sorted from blood. The CDR3 protein is CATSDHRSDTQYF. Written as DNA, the CDR3 is TGTGCCACCAGTGACCACCGTTCCGATACGCAGTATTTT.